This T cell receptor (beta chain) was obtained from a study of neurological immune-mediated disorders. Study background: The roughly 35 patients with multiple sclerosis comprised roughly 30 relapsing-remitting cases and 3 secondary progressive cases. Overall study findings and caveats: The highest TCR clonal expansion occurred in HTLV-1-associated myelopathy; multiple sclerosis fell below healthy controls. Clinical and MRI features did not associate with the cluster found in multiple sclerosis patients.

By 5'RACE with 10-nucleotide random UMIs, the cDNA was made. TCRdb passed the 5' RACE reads through MiXCR, listing each CDR3 protein once. The sample shows some 70,000 distinct CDR3 sequences, 4.5% to 5.5% of them seen only once. This clonotype was observed many times. Its antigen is unknown. Trimming removed 4 bases at V and 2 bases at J, with 11 bases between. Looked up from germline, CDR1 is SEHNR and CDR2 is FQNEAQ (reference sequence). The length of the CDR3 is 14 residues. This rearrangement joins TRBV7-9 to TRBJ1-2; D call uncertain. This receptor was obtained from a man in his thirties or forties with multiple sclerosis. The sequencing input was PBMCs. CDR3 nucleotide sequence: TGTGCCAGCAGCTCCAAAACCGGGAACTATGGCTACACCTTC. This sequence encodes CASSSKTGNYGYTF. Together with reference TRBV7-9 and TRBJ1-2, the CDR3 gives the full variable domain: DTGVSQNPRHKITKRGQNVTFRCDPISEHNRLYWYRQTLGQGPEFLTYFQNEAQLEKSRLLSDRFSAERPKGSFSTLEIQRTEQGDSAMYLCASSSKTGNYGYTFGSGTRLTVV.